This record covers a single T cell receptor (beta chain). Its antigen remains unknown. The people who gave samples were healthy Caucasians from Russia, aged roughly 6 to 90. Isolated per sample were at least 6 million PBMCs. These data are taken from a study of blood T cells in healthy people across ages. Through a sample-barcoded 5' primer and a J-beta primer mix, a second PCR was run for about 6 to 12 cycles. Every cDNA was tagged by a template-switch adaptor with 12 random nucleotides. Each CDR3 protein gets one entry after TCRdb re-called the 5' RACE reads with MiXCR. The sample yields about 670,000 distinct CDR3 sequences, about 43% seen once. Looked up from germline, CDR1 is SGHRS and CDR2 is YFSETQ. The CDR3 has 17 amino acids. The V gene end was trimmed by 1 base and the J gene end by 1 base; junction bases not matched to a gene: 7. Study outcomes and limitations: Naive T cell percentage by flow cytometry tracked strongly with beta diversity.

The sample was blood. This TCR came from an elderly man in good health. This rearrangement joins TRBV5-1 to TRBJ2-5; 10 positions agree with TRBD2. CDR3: CASSLWSSGSSQETQYF. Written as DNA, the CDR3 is TGCGCCAGCAGCTTGTGGTCTAGCGGGAGCTCCCAAGAGACCCAGTACTTC.